Reported below is one T cell receptor (beta chain). The antigen remains unidentified. These data belong to a study of blood T cells in healthy people across ages. Study results and caveats: A roughly linear fall in TCR beta diversity per million T cells was seen with increasing age.

Next came a second PCR, run for roughly 6 to 11 cycles, which used a sample-barcoded 5' primer along with a J-beta primer mix. TCRdb recomputed calls from the 5' RACE reads with MiXCR, one row per CDR3 protein. The sample contains 660,000 or so distinct CDR3 sequences, roughly 58% of which appear only once. The sequence was obtained from a man aged 55 to 70 in good health. Source material: blood.

For the CDR3, the DNA is TGCAGTGCTCTCCGGGGTAACACTGAAGCTTTCTTT. As protein: CSALRGNTEAFF. The chain is built from TRBV20-1 and TRBJ1-1; D is undetermined. V was pared by 5 bases and J by 2 bases, with 9 bases between. CDR3 size: 12 residues. Germline V gene data show CDR1 as DFQATT and CDR2 as SNEGSKA (reference sequence).